The 9 T cell receptor beta chains below were found in one sample sequenced in a study of radiotherapy plus CTLA-4 blockade in lung cancer. TCRdb's table, derived via immunoSEQ multiplex PCR, lists solely in-frame clones and lacks some. Here the sample spans 45,000 to 55,000 clones, around nine tenths being singletons. Sequencing used peripheral blood, obtained from a patient treated with radiotherapy plus ipilimumab. The receptors derive from a human donor with non-small cell lung cancer whose response to radiotherapy plus ipilimumab could not be evaluated.

This clone was observed a single time. J is TRBJ2-2 and V is TRBV4-3; TRBD1 is a possible D gene (5 bases). The ends were cut back, 1 base at V and 3 bases at J, with 9 bases in the middle. The germline CDR1 and CDR2 sequences are LGHNA and YSLEER. The CDR3 loop spans 15 amino acids. CDR3 DNA sequence: TGCGCCAGCAGCCAAGGGACACAGCACACCGGGGAGCTGTTTTTT. Residues: CASSQGTQHTGELFF.

The chain combines TRBV4-1 with TRBJ2-1; 7 bases are shared with TRBD2. This CDR3 is built from 16 residues. V was clipped by 5 bases and J by 8 bases; unmatched bases: 15. The germline gives CDR1 MGHRA, CDR2 YSYEKL. The CDR3 DNA reads as TGCGCCAGCAGCTTACTCGGGACTACCTCCTCCCATGAGCAGTTCTTC. It specifies CASSLLGTTSSHEQFF.

The chain recombines TRBV9 with TRBJ1-1; D gene unclear. Trimming shortened V by 0 bases and J by 3 bases, and 6 bases separated the two germline ends. This CDR3 is built from 13 residues. CDR1 and CDR2 from the germline V gene are SGDLS and YYNGEE. The CDR3 protein is CASSVGGYTEAFF. CDR3 nucleotides: TGTGCCAGCAGCGTAGGAGGGTACACTGAAGCTTTCTTT.

There are a few counts of this clone. The chain employs TRBV7-2 and TRBJ2-5; D remains unclear. The CDR3 extends over 15 amino acids. Trimming cost V 0 bases and J 4 bases, with 12 bases left between them. Germline CDR1 SGHTA, CDR2 FQGNSA. The CDR3 here is CASSLAAHNLETQYF. In nucleotides, the CDR3 is TGTGCCAGCAGCTTAGCGGCACACAACCTAGAGACCCAGTACTTC.

The chain is built from TRBV7-2 and TRBJ2-7, with TRBD2 matching over 7 bases. The CDR3 covers 14 residues. Looked up from germline, CDR1 is SGHTA and CDR2 is FQGNSA. Trimming cost V 5 bases and J 3 bases; bases outside gene matches: 7. CDR3 region: CASSPGGGIYEQYF. The CDR3 bases are TGTGCCAGCAGCCCCGGGGGAGGGATCTACGAGCAGTACTTC.

This chain uses TRBV6-5 with TRBJ1-2; D is undetermined. The CDR3 is made up of 15 amino acids. Germline CDR1 MNHEY, CDR2 SVGAGI. V was pared by 6 bases and J by 0 bases, with 14 bases between. CDR3 region: CASSYQNTPNYGYTF. CDR3 in DNA: TGTGCCAGCAGCTACCAGAATACGCCTAACTATGGCTACACCTTC.

The chain combines TRBV5-1 with TRBJ2-1, with 8 bases identical to TRBD2. CDR3 length equals 15 residues. The V segment lost 4 bases and the J segment 4 bases; nucleotides outside the gene matches: 7. Germline V gene data show CDR1 as SGHRS and CDR2 as YFSETQ. Here the CDR3 reads CASSDRGGQYNEQFF. CDR3 nucleotides: TGCGCCAGCAGCGACCGGGGGGGCCAGTACAATGAGCAGTTCTTC.

The genes are TRBV28 and TRBJ2-7, with TRBD2 as a possible D gene (5 bases). Trimming removed 5 bases at V and 6 bases at J, with 14 bases between. Looked up from germline, CDR1 is MDHEN and CDR2 is SYDVKM. CDR3 length: 13 residues. CDR3 region: CASSPNGVGEQYF. In DNA, the CDR3 is TGTGCCAGCAGTCCCAACGGGGTAGGCGAGCAGTACTTC.

This clone occurred once. The genes are TRBV6-5 and TRBJ1-5; a possible D gene is TRBD1 (6 bases). V gave up 4 bases and J gave up 5 bases, with 12 bases separating them. The CDR3 is 14 residues long. Germline values: CDR1 MNHEY, CDR2 SVGAGI. In nucleotides, the CDR3 is TGTGCCAGCAGTTTCGGACAGAACTATCAGCCCCAGCATTTT. This sequence encodes CASSFGQNYQPQHF.